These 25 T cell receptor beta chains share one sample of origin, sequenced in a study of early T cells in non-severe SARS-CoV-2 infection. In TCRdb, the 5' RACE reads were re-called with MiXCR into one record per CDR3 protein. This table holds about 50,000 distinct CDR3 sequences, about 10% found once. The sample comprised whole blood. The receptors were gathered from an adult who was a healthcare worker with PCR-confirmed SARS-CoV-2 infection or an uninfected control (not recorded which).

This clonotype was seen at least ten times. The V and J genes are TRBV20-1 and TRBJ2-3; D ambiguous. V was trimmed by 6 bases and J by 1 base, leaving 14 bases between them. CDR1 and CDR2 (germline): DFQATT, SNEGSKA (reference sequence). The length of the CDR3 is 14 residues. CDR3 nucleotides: TGCAGTGCCCCCCCTCGCGCTGGCACAGATACGCAGTATTTT. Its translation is CSAPPRAGTDTQYF.

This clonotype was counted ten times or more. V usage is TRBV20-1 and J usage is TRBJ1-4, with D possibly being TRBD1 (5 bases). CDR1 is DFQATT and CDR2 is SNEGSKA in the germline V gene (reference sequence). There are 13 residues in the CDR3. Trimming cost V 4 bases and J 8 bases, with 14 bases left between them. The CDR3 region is CSAIRGIDEKLFF. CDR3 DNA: TGCAGTGCTATTCGGGGGATCGACGAAAAACTGTTTTTT.

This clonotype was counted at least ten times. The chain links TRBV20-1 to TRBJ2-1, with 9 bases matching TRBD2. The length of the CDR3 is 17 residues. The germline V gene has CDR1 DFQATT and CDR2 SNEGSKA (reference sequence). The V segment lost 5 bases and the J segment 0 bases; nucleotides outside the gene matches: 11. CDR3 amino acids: CSAGEGLAGPSYNEQFF. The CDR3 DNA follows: TGCAGTGCTGGGGAGGGGCTAGCGGGACCCTCCTACAATGAGCAGTTCTTC.

The CDR3 DNA follows: TGTGCCAGCAGCTTAGAAGCTCAGGGCGACGACTACAATGAGCAGTTCTTC. Its translation is CASSLEAQGDDYNEQFF. This chain uses TRBV7-8 with TRBJ2-1, with a tentative D call TRBD1 (5 bases). The CDR3 runs 17 residues. Germline CDR1 reads SGHVS; CDR2 reads FQNEAQ. V lost 1 base to trimming and J lost 3 bases, with 16 bases between them.

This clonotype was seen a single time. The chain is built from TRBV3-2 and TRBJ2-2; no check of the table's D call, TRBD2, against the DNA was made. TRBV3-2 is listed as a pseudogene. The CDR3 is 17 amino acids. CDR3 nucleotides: TGTGCCAGCAGCCAAGATCAGGGACTAGCGGGCACCGGGGAGCTGTTTTTT. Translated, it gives CASSQDQGLAGTGELFF.

The CDR3 coding sequence is TGTGCCAGTAGACCCGCCGGGGGGACCCTTAACTATGGCTACACCTTC. Its translation is CASRPAGGTLNYGYTF. The rearrangement uses TRBV19 and TRBJ1-2; D is perhaps TRBD1 (5 bases). Trimming stripped 6 bases from V and 1 base from J, with 18 bases between. From germline, CDR1 is LNHDA and CDR2 SQIVND (reference sequence). CDR3 length: 16 amino acids.

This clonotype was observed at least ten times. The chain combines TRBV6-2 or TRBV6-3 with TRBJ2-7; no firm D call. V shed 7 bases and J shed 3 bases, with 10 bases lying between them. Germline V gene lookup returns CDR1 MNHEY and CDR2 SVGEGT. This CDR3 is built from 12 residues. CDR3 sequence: CASTTHGYEQYF. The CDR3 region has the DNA TGTGCCAGCACCACCCACGGCTACGAGCAGTACTTC.

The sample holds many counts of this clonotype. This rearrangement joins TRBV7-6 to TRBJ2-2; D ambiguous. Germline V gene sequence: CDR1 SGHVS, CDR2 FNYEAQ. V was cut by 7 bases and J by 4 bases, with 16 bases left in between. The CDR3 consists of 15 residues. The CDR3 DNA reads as TGTGCCAGCAACCCGTCCCTTCGGTCCACCGGGGAGCTGTTTTTT. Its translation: CASNPSLRSTGELFF.

In DNA, the CDR3 is TGCGCCAGCAGCTTGGGATTTGATGGTCGAGATAATTCACCCCTCCACTTT. Translation gives CASSLGFDGRDNSPLHF. The rearrangement uses TRBV5-1 and TRBJ1-6; D is unresolved. Deletions cut 0 bases from V and 5 bases from J, with 15 bases between. Germline-derived CDR1 and CDR2 are SGHRS and YFSETQ. The CDR3 runs 17 residues.

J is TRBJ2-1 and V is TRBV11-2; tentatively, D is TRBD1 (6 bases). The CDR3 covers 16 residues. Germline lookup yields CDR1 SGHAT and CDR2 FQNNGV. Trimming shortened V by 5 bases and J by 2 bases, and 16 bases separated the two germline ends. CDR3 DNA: TGTGCCAGCAGCCCGGCCCGGGACACCGCCTACAATGAGCAGTTCTTC. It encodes CASSPARDTAYNEQFF.

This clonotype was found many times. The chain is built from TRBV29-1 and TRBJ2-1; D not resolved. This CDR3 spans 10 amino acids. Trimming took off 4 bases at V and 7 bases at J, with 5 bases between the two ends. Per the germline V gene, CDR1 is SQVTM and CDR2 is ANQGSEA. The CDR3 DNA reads TGCAGCGTTGCGGCAAATGAGCAGTTCTTC. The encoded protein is CSVAANEQFF.

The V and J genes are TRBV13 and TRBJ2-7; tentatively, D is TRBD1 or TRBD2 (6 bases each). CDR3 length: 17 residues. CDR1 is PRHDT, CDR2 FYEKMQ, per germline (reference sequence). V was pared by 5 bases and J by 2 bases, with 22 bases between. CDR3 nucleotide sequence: TGTGCCAGCAGCCCCACGGGGGCCCTGAATTGGGCCTACGAGCAGTACTTC. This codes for CASSPTGALNWAYEQYF.

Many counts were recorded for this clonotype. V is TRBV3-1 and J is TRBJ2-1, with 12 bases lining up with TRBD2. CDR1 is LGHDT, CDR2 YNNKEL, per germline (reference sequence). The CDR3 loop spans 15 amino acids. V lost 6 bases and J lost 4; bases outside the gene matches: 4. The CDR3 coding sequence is TGTGCCAGCAGATCGGGACTAGCGGGTTACAATGAGCAGTTCTTC. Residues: CASRSGLAGYNEQFF.

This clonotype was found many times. The CDR3 loop is CASSEVPGGTDTQYF. CDR3 nucleotides: TGTGCCAGCTCAGAGGTGCCAGGGGGCACAGATACGCAGTATTTT. J is TRBJ2-3 and V is TRBV11-2, with D tentatively TRBD1 (6 bases). V lost 8 bases and J lost 1, with 16 bases in between. Germline CDR1 and CDR2: SGHAT and FQNNGV. The CDR3 has 15 residues.

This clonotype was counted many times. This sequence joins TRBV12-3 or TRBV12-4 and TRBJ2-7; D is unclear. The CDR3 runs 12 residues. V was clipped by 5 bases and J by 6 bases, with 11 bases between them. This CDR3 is CASSLYASEQYF. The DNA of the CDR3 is TGTGCCAGCAGTCTCTACGCGAGCGAGCAGTACTTC.

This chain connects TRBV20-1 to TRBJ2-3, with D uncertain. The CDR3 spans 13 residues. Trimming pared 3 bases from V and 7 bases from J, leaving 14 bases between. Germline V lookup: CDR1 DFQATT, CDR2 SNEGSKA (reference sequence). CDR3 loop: CSARDPSANTQYF. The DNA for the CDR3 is TGCAGTGCTAGGGACCCCTCAGCTAATACGCAGTATTTT.

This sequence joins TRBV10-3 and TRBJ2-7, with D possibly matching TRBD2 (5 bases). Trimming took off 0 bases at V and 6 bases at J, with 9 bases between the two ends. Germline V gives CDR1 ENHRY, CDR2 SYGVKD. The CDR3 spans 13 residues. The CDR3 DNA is TGTGCCATCAGTGAGTCCCCGCGGGTCGAGCAGTACTTC. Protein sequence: CAISESPRVEQYF.

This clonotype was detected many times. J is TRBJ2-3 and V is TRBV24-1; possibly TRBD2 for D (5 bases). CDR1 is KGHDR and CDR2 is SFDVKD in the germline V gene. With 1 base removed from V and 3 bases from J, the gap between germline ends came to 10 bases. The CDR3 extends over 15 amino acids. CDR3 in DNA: TGTGCCACCAGTGATTTAACCGGGGAGACAGATACGCAGTATTTT. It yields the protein CATSDLTGETDTQYF.

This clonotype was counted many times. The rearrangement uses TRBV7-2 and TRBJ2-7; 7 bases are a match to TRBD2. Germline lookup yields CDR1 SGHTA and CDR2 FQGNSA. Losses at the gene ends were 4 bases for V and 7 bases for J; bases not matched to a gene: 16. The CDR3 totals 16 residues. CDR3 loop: CASSSLQRELPGEQYF. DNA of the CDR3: TGTGCCAGCAGCTCACTACAGCGGGAACTACCTGGGGAGCAGTACTTC.

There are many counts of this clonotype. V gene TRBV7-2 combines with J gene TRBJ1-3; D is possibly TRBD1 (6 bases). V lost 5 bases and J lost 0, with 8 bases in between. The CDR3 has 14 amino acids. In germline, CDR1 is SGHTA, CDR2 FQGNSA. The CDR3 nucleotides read TGTGCCAGCAGCATAGGGGGCTCTGGAAACACCATATATTTT. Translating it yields CASSIGGSGNTIYF.

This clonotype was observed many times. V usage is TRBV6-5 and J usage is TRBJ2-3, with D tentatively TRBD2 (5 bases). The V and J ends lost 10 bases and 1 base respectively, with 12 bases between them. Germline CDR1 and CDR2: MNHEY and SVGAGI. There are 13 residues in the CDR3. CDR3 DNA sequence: TGTGCCACTAGAGGGCCTGGCACAGATACGCAGTATTTT. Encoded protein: CATRGPGTDTQYF.

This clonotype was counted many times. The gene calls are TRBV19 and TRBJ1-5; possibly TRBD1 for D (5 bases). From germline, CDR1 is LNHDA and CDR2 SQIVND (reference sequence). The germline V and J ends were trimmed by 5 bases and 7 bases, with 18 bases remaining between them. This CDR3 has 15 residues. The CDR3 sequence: CASSPAGGRGQPQHF. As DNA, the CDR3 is TGTGCCAGTAGTCCGGCCGGGGGGAGAGGCCAGCCCCAGCATTTT.

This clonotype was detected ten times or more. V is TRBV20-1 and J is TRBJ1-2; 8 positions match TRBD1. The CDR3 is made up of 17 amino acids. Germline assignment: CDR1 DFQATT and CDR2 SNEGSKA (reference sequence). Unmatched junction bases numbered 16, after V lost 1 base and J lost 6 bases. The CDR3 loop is CSARVAGGAFLNDGYTF. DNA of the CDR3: TGCAGTGCTAGAGTGGCAGGGGGCGCTTTTTTAAATGATGGCTACACCTTC.

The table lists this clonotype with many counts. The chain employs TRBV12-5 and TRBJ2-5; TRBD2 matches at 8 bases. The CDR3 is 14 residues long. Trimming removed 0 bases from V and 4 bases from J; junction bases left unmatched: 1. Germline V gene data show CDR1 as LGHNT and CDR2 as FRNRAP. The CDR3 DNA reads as TGTGCTAGTGGTTTGGTGGCGGGGGGAGAGACCCAGTACTTC. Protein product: CASGLVAGGETQYF.

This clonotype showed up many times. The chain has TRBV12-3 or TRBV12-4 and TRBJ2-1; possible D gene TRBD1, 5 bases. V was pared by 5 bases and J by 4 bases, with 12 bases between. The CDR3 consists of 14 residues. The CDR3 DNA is TGTGCCAGCAGTCCCGCGACAGATTACAATGAGCAGTTCTTC. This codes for CASSPATDYNEQFF.